Each of the 4 T cell receptor beta chains below was sequenced from the same sample in a study of cytomegalovirus exposure and HLA in healthy donors. The repertoire was sequenced with immunoSEQ multiplex PCR; TCRdb's copy has only in-frame clones and lacks some. The sample lists about 120,000 clones, 70% to 90% occurring once. The sequencing input was PBMCs. The receptors were gathered from a woman aged 25 to 39 in good health and CMV-seronegative.

This clone was seen only once. This sequence joins TRBV5-1 and TRBJ2-3; unclear D gene. V lost 2 bases and J lost 5, with 12 bases in between. The CDR3 is 14 residues long. Germline lookup yields CDR1 SGHRS and CDR2 YFSETQ. CDR3 coding DNA: TGCGCCAGCAGCTTCAACTCCCGCGGAGATACGCAGTATTTT. This encodes CASSFNSRGDTQYF.

This chain links TRBV14 with TRBJ1-1; 9 bases map to TRBD1. The trim removed 0 bases at V and 5 bases at J, leaving 7 bases unmatched. CDR3 length: 16 residues. Germline V lookup: CDR1 SGHDN, CDR2 FVKESK. The CDR3 DNA reads as TGTGCCAGCAGCCAAGAATGGACAGGGGTTAGGACTGAAGCTTTCTTT. As protein: CASSQEWTGVRTEAFF.

Only a few counts were recorded for this clone. The CDR3 region is CASSTSGQGNREQYF. The CDR3 nucleotides read TGTGCCAGTAGTACTTCGGGACAGGGGAATCGGGAGCAGTACTTC. The rearrangement uses TRBV19 and TRBJ2-7, with 10 bases matching TRBD1. CDR1 LNHDA and CDR2 SQIVND come from the germline V gene (reference sequence). The trim removed 4 bases at V and 7 bases at J, leaving 10 bases unmatched. The CDR3 is made up of 15 amino acids.

V gene TRBV29-1 combines with J gene TRBJ2-4; 8 bases agree with TRBD1. Trimming cost V 3 bases and J 0 bases; bases outside gene matches: 7. Per the germline V gene, CDR1 is SQVTM and CDR2 is ANQGSEA. The length of the CDR3 is 16 residues. CDR3: CSVEGDRSLAKNIQYF. Here the CDR3 DNA reads TGCAGCGTTGAGGGGGACAGGTCTTTAGCCAAAAACATTCAGTACTTC.